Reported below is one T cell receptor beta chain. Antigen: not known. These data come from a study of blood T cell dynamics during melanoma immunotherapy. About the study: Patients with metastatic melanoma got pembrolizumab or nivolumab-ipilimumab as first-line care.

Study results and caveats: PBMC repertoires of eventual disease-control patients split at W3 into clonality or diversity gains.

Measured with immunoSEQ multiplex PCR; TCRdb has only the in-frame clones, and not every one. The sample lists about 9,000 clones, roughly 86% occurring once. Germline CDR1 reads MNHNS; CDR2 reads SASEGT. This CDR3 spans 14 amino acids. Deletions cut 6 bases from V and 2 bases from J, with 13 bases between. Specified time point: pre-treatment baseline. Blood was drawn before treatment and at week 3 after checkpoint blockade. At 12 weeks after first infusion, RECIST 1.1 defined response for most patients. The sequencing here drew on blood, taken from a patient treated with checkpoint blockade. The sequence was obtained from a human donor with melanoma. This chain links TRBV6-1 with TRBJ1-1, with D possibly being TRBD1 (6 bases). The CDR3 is CASSAGVSNTEAFF. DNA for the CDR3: TGTGCCAGCAGCGCAGGGGTCTCAAACACTGAAGCTTTCTTT.